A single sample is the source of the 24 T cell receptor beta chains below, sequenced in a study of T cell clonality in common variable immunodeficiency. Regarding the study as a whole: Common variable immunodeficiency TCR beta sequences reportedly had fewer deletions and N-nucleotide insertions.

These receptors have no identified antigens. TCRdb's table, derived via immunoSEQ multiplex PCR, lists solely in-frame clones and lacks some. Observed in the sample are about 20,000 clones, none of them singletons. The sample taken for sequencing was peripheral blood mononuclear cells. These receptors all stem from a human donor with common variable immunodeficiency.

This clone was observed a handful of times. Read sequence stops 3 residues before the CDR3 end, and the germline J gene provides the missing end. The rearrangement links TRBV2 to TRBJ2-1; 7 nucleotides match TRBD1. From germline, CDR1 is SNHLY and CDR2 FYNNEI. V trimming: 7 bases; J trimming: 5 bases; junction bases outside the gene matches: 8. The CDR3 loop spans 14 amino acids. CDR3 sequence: CASNLETGNNEQFF. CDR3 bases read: TGTGCCAGCAATTTAGAGACAGGGAACAATGAG.

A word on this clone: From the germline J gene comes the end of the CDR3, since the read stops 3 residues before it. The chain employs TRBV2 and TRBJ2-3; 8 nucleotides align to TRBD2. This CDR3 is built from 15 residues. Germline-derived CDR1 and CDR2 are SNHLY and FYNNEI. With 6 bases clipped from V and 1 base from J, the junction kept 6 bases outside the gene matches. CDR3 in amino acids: CASSVAGGRTDTQYF. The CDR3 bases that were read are TGTGCCAGCAGCGTCGCGGGGGGACGCACAGATACG.

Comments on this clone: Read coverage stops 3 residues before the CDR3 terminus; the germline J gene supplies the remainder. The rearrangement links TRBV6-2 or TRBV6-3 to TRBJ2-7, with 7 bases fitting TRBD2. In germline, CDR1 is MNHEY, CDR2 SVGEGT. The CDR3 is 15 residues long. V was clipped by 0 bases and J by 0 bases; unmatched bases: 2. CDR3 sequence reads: CASSYSGGSSYEQYF. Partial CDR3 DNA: TGTGCCAGCAGTTACTCGGGCGGGAGCTCCTACGAG.

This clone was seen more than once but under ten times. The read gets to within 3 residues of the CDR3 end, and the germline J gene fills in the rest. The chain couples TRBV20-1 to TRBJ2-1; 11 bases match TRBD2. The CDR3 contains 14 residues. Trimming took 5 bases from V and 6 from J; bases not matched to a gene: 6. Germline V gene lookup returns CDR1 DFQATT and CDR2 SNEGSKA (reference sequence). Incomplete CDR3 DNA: TGCAGTGCTCGCGGCACTAGCGGGAGCAATGAG. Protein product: CSARGTSGSNE. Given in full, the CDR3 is CSARGTSGSNEQFF.

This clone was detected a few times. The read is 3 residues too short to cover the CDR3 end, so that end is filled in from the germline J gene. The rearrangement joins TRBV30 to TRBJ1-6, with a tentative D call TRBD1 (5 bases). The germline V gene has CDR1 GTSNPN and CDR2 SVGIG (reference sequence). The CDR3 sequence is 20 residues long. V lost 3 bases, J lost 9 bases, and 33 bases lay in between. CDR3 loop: CAWSSLQGKGLGRAISPLHF. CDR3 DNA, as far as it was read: TGTGCCTGGAGCTCTCTTCAGGGAAAGGGACTAGGAAGGGCTATTTCACCC.

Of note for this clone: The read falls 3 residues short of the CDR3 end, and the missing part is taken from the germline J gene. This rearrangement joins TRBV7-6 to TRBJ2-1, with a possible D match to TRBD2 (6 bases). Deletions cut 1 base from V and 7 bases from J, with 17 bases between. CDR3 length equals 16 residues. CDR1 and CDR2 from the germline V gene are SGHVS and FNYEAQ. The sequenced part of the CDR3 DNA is TGTGCCAGCAGCTTAGGCGGCGGGGCACACCCTAATGAG. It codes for CASSLGGGAHPNE. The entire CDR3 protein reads CASSLGGGAHPNEQFF.

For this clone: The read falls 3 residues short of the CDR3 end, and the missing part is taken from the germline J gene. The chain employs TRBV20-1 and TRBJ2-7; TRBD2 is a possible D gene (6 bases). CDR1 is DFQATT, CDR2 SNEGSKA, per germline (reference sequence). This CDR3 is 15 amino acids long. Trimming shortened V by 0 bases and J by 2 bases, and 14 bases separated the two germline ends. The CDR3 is CSARDRSGGPYEQYF. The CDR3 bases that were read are TGCAGTGCTAGAGATCGTAGCGGAGGCCCCTACGAG.

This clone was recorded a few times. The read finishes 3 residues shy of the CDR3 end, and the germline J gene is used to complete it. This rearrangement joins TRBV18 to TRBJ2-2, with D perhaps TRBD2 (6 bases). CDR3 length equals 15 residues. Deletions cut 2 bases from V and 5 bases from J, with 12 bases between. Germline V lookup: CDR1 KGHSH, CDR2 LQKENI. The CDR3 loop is CASSPYRGGTGELFF. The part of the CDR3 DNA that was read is TGTGCCAGCTCACCATACCGGGGAGGTACCGGGGAG. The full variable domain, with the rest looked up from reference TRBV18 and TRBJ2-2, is NAGVMQNPRHLVRRRGQEARLRCSPMKGHSHVYWYRQLPEEGLKFMVYLQKENIIDESGMPKERFSAEFPKEGPSILRIQQVVRGDSAAYFCASSPYRGGTGELFFGEGSRLTVL.

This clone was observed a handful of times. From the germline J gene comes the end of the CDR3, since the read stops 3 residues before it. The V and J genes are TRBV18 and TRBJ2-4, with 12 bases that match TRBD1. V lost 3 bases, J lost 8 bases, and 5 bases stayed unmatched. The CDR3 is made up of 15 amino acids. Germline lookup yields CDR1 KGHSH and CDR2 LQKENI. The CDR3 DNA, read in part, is TGTGCCAGCTCACCGACGGGACAGGGGGCGGACATT. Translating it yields CASSPTGQGADI. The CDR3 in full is CASSPTGQGADIQYF.

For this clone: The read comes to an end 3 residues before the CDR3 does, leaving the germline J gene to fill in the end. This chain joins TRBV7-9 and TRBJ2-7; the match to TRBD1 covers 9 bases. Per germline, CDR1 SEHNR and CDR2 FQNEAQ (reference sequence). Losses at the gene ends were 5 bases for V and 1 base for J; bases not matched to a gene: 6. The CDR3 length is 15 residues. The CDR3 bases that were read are TGTGCCAGCAGCCTGGACAGGGGCCTTTCCTACGAG. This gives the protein CASSLDRGLSYE. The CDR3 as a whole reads CASSLDRGLSYEQYF.

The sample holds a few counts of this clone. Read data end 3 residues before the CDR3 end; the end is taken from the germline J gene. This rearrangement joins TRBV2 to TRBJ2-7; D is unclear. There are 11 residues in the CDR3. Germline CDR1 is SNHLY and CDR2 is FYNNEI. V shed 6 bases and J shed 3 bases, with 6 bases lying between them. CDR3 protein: CASRAVYEQYF. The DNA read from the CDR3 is TGTGCCAGCAGGGCGGTCTACGAG.

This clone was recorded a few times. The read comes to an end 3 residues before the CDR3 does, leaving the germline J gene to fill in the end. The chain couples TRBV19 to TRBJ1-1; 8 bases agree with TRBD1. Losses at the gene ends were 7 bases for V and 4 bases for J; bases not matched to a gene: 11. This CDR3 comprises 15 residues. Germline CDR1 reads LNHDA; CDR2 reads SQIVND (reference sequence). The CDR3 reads CASNPTGATGTEAFF. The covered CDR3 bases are TGTGCCAGTAACCCGACAGGGGCAACGGGCACTGAA.

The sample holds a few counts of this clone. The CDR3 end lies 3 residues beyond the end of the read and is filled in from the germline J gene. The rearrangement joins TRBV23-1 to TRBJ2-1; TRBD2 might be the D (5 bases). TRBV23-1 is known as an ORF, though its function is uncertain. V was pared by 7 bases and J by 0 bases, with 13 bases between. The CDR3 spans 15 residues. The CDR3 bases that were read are TGCGCCAGCAAAATCGAGGGTTACTCCTACAATGAG. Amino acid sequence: CASKIEGYSYNE. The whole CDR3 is CASKIEGYSYNEQFF.

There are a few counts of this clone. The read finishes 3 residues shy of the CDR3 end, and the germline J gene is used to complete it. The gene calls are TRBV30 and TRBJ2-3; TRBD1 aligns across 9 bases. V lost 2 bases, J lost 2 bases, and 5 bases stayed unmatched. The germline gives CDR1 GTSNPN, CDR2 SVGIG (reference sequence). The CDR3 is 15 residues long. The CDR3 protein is CAWSSGTGSTDTQYF. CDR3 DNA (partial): TGTGCCTGGAGTTCCGGGACAGGGTCCACAGATACG.

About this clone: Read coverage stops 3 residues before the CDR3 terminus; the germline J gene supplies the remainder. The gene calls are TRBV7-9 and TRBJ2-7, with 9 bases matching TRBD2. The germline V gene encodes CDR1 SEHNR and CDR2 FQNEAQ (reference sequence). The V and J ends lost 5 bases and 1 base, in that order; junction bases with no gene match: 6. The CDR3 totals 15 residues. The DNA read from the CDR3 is TGTGCCAGCAGCACCGGACTAGCGTATTCCTACGAG. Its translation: CASSTGLAYSYE. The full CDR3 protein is CASSTGLAYSYEQYF.

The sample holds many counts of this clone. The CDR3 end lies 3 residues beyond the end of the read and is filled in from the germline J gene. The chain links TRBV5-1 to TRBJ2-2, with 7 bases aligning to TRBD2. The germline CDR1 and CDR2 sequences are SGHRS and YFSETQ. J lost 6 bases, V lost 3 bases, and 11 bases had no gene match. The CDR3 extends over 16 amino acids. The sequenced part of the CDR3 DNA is TGCGCCAGCAGCTGGGGTCTAGCGGCCCTACCCGGGGAG. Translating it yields CASSWGLAALPGE. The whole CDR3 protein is CASSWGLAALPGELFF.

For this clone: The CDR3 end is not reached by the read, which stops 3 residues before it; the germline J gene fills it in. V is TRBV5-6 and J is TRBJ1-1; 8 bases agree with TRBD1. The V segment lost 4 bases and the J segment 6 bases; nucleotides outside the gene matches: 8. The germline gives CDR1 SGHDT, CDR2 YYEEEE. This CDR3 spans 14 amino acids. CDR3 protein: CASSRGQGGAEAFF. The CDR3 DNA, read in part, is TGTGCCAGCAGCAGAGGACAGGGTGGGGCTGAA. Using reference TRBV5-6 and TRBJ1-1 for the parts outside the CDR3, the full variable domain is DAGVTQSPTHLIKTRGQQVTLRCSPKSGHDTVSWYQQALGQGPQFIFQYYEEEERQRGNFPDRFSGHQFPNYSSELNVNALLLGDSALYLCASSRGQGGAEAFFGQGTRLTVV.

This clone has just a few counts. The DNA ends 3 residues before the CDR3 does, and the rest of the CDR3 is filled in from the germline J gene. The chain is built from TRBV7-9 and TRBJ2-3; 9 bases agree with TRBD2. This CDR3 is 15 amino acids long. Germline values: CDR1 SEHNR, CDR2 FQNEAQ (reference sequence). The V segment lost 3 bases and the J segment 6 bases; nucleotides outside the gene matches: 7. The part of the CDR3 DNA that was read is TGTGCCAGCAGCTTCCCCAGCGGGAGGTGGGATACG. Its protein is CASSFPSGRWDT. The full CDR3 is CASSFPSGRWDTQYF.

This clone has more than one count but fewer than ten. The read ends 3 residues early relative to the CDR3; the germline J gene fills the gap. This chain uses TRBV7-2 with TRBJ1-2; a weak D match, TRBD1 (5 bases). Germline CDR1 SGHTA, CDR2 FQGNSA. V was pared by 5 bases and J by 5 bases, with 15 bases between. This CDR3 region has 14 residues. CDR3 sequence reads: CASSETQGWYGYTF. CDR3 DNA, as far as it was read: TGTGCCAGCAGCGAGACCCAGGGTTGGTATGGC.

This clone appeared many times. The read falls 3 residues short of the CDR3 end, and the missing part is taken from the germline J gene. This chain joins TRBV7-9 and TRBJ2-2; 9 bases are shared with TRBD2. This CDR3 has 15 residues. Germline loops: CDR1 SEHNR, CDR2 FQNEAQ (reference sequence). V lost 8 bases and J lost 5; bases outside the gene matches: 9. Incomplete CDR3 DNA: TGTGCCAGCGCCGAGCGGGAGGTCGGGACCGGGGAG. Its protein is CASAEREVGTGE. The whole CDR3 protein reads CASAEREVGTGELFF.

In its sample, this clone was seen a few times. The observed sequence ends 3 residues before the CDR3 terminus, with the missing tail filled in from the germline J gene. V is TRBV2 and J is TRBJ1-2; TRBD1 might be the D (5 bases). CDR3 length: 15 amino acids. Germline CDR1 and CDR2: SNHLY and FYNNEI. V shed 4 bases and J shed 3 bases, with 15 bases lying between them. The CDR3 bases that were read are TGTGCCAGCAGTGCCGACGAGGGACTGTACTATGGC. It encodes CASSADEGLYYG. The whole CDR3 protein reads CASSADEGLYYGYTF.

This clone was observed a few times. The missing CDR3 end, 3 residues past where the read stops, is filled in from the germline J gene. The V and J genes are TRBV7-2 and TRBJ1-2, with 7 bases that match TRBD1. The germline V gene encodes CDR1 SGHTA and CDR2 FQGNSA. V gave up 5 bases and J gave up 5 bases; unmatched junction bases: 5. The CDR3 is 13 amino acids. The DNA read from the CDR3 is TGTGCCAGCAGCGTAGACAGGGATTATGGC. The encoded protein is CASSVDRDYG. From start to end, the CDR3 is CASSVDRDYGYTF.

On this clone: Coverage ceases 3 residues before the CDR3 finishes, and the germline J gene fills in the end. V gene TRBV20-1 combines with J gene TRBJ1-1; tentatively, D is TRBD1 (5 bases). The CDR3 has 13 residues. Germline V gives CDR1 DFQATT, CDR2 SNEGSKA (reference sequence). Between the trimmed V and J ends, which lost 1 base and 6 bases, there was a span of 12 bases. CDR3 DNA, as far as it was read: TGCAGTGCTAGAGCAGGGTATCACGCTGAA. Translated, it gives CSARAGYHAE. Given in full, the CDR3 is CSARAGYHAEAFF.

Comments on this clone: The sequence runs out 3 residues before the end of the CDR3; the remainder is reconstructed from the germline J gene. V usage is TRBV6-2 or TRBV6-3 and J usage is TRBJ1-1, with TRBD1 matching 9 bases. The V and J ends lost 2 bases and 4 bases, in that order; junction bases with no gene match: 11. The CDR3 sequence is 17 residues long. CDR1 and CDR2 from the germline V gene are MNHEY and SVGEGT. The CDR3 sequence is CASSYVIGYRGPTEAFF. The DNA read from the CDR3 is TGTGCCAGCAGTTACGTGATTGGGTACAGGGGGCCCACTGAA.